Given below is one TCR beta chain in context. At the DNA level, this CDR3 is encoded by other sequences in the same sample as well. The data are from a study of beta chain features in type 1 diabetes. The authors reverse transcribed all of the isolated RNA, so sequencing captured expressed TCRB transcripts. Libraries were prepared by immunoSEQ multiplex PCR; TCRdb keeps only in-frame clonotypes and omits some of them. This sample has roughly 450,000 clones, with over 9.5% found just once. CDR1 and CDR2 from the germline V gene are KGHSH and LQKENI. There are 12 residues in the CDR3. V lost 0 bases and J lost 5, with 4 bases in between. It was via CD45RO/CCR7/CD25/CD127/CD95/CD27 that CD4+ naive, central memory, regulatory and stem cell-like memory cells were sorted.

The sample consisted of naive CD4+ T cells from blood. This chain joins TRBV18 and TRBJ2-5; D not resolved. This TCR came from a woman aged 18 to 35 in good health. The CDR3 reads CASSPPGETQYF. In DNA, the CDR3 is TGTGCCAGCTCACCACCCGGGGAGACCCAGTACTTC.